A single sample gave rise to the 3 T cell receptor beta chains below, sequenced in a study of technical replicates of blood from a few donors. Assay used: immunoSEQ multiplex PCR; TCRdb lists only in-frame clones, some missing. The table lists some 70,000 clones, less than 98% of them singletons. Sequencing was done on a sample of T cells isolated from PBMCs. All receptors come from a human donor in good health.

The CDR3 DNA is TGTGCCAGCAGCTTGCTAGCGGGAGAGACCCAGTACTTC. Translating it yields CASSLLAGETQYF. The chain carries TRBV5-4 and TRBJ2-5, with TRBD2 matching 8 bases. The V and J ends lost 1 base and 4 bases, in that order; junction bases with no gene match: 0. The CDR3 is 13 amino acids. Looked up from germline, CDR1 is SGHNT and CDR2 is YYREEE (reference sequence).

This chain connects TRBV11-3 to TRBJ2-1; 7 bases match TRBD1. The J segment lost 9 bases and the V segment lost 2 bases, leaving 4 bases of the junction unmatched. Germline V gives CDR1 SGHNT, CDR2 YENEEA. CDR3 length equals 13 residues. The CDR3 here is CASSLQGETEQFF. The CDR3 coding sequence is TGTGCCAGCAGCTTACAGGGGGAGACTGAGCAGTTCTTC.

The chain combines TRBV4-2 with TRBJ2-5; D gene uncertain. This CDR3 has 14 amino acids. Germline-derived CDR1 and CDR2 are LGHNA and YNFKEQ. Trimming removed 1 base at V and 2 bases at J, with 8 bases between. CDR3 coding DNA: TGTGCCAGCAGCCAAGTTGGCGGTCAAGAGACCCAGTACTTC. Translation: CASSQVGGQETQYF.